These 4 T cell receptor beta chains were all obtained from the same sample, sequenced in a study of cytomegalovirus exposure and HLA in healthy donors (dated by TCRdb to the late 2010s). The receptor library was made with the immunoSEQ multiplex PCR assay. The table comes from immuneACCESS by way of TCRdb, which keeps in-frame sequences with V and J called. Part of the clones is missing from these tables; in studies checked, under half for an unresolved V gene and the rest for unknown reasons. The sample table holds about 160,000 clones, of which 80% to 90% were seen once. Clones ranked in the top ten supply 2% to 2.5% of the sample. Sequencing was done on a sample of PBMCs. The receptors were gathered from a woman in her late teens or twenties in good health and CMV-seronegative.

The chain links TRBV9 to TRBJ1-1, with 7 bases that match TRBD1. Germline V gene lookup returns CDR1 SGDLS and CDR2 YYNGEE. This CDR3 spans 14 amino acids. V trimming: 4 bases; J trimming: 3 bases; junction bases outside the gene matches: 6. The CDR3 reads CASSLRDRYTEAFF. The CDR3 DNA sequence: TGTGCCAGCAGCTTGCGGGACAGATACACTGAAGCTTTCTTT.

This rearrangement joins TRBV7-2 to TRBJ2-1, with 10 nucleotides matching TRBD2. This CDR3 comprises 16 residues. Germline V gives CDR1 SGHTA, CDR2 FQGNSA. Trimming removed 3 bases from V and 8 bases from J; junction bases left unmatched: 10. The CDR3 here is CASSFRSGRNHHEQFF. The CDR3 region has the DNA TGTGCCAGCAGCTTCCGTAGCGGGAGGAATCACCATGAGCAGTTCTTC.

The chain couples TRBV5-6 to TRBJ1-2, with 9 nucleotides matching TRBD1. This CDR3 contains 15 residues. Germline V gene sequence: CDR1 SGHDT, CDR2 YYEEEE. Trimming cost V 0 bases and J 5 bases; bases outside gene matches: 5. The CDR3 DNA reads TGTGCCAGCAGCTTGGGGGCGGGACAGGGATATGGCTACACCTTC. This gives the protein CASSLGAGQGYGYTF.

The genes are TRBV5-1 and TRBJ2-1; TRBD2 matches at 12 bases. Germline trimming cut 3 bases from V and 5 bases from J; bases unmatched to any gene: 6. Looked up from germline, CDR1 is SGHRS and CDR2 is YFSETQ. The CDR3 runs 16 residues. The CDR3 is CASSYRTSGINNEQFF. CDR3 nucleotide sequence: TGCGCCAGCAGCTACCGGACTAGCGGGATAAACAATGAGCAGTTCTTC.